The 29 T cell receptor beta chains below come from one sample, sequenced in a study of T cells in Graves' hyperthyroidism and ophthalmopathy. Using RNA transcripts as the source, TCR beta CDR3 regions were amplified. HTBI primers were the set used in a first-round RT-PCR of the TCR CDR3. TCRdb redid the calling of the multiplex PCR reads with MiXCR, one entry per CDR3 protein. This sample has about 400,000 distinct CDR3 sequences; over 12% occur once, and the top ten carry around 28%. The sample taken for sequencing was blood. The receptors come from a man aged 50-59 years with Graves' ophthalmopathy.

There are many counts of this clonotype. The DNA of the CDR3 is TGTGCCAGCAGCCAAAGCCCCGGGACAGGGTTAGAGACCCAGTACTTC. Its translation is CASSQSPGTGLETQYF. The chain recombines TRBV3-1 with TRBJ2-5; 9 bases are a match to TRBD1. Trimming took 2 bases from V and 4 from J; bases not matched to a gene: 8. This CDR3 is 16 amino acids long. Germline V gene sequence: CDR1 LGHDT, CDR2 YNNKEL (reference sequence).

This clonotype was observed at least ten times. The chain uses TRBV20-1 and TRBJ2-1; 8 bases map to TRBD2. Germline lookup yields CDR1 DFQATT and CDR2 SNEGSKA (reference sequence). The CDR3 runs to 15 residues. Losses at the gene ends were 3 bases for V and 4 bases for J; bases not matched to a gene: 8. CDR3 region: CSARAGTRGYNEQFF. DNA for the CDR3: TGCAGTGCTAGGGCCGGGACTAGGGGATACAATGAGCAGTTCTTC.

The chain has TRBV24-1 and TRBJ2-1, with D tentatively TRBD1 (5 bases). This CDR3 contains 19 residues. Germline V gene lookup returns CDR1 KGHDR and CDR2 SFDVKD. V was pared by 1 base and J by 0 bases, with 18 bases between. The DNA of the CDR3 is TGTGCCACCAGTGATTTAGCTTTCTCGTCCGACAGCTCCTACAATGAGCAGTTCTTC. Its protein product is CATSDLAFSSDSSYNEQFF.

About this clonotype: The junction departs from the called germline gene at one end, perhaps through a read error. The V gene is TRBV11-2, the J gene TRBJ1-2; 8 bases line up with TRBD1. The CDR3 spans 13 residues. The germline gives CDR1 SGHAT, CDR2 FQNNGV. The CDR3 reads CASSSTGTGGNTF. The CDR3, as DNA: TGTGCCAGCAGCTCCACCGGGACAGGTGGCAACACCTTC.

This clonotype was observed many times. The chain employs TRBV7-6 and TRBJ2-2; 10 bases are shared with TRBD1. V lost 3 bases, J lost 4 bases, and 5 bases stayed unmatched. This CDR3 comprises 16 residues. Germline CDR1 reads SGHVS; CDR2 reads FNYEAQ. CDR3 region: CASSFRTGGTTGELFF. The CDR3 region has the DNA TGTGCCAGCAGCTTTCGGACAGGGGGGACCACCGGGGAGCTGTTTTTT.

This clonotype was observed at least ten times. The chain couples TRBV15 to TRBJ1-5, with a possible D match to TRBD1 (5 bases). Trimming removed 1 base from V and 0 bases from J, with 13 bases in between. CDR1 is LNHNV, CDR2 YYDKDF, per germline (reference sequence). The CDR3 sequence is 17 residues long. CDR3 nucleotide sequence: TGTGCCACCAGCAGAGTATCCGGGGCGTATAGCAATCAGCCCCAGCATTTT. Amino acids: CATSRVSGAYSNQPQHF.

There are many counts of this clonotype. The J gene is TRBJ2-1, the V gene TRBV15; 10 bases match TRBD2. Per germline, CDR1 LNHNV and CDR2 YYDKDF (reference sequence). The CDR3 has 16 amino acids. The ends lost 0 bases at V and 7 bases at J; junction bases unmatched: 6. DNA of the CDR3: TGTGCCACCAGCAGAGATCTAGCGGGAGTGGGTAATGAGCAGTTCTTC. Translating gives CATSRDLAGVGNEQFF.

This clonotype occurred many times. V gene TRBV4-1 combines with J gene TRBJ1-5; D gene unclear. V dropped 0 bases and J dropped 11 bases, with 17 bases sitting between them. The germline CDR1 and CDR2 sequences are MGHRA and YSYEKL. The CDR3 runs to 15 residues. The CDR3 region has the DNA TGCGCCAGCAGCCAAGACTACCTGATGGGTAGGGCCCAGCATTTT. Protein sequence: CASSQDYLMGRAQHF.

This clonotype was observed at least ten times. The chain combines TRBV28 with TRBJ1-2; D is unresolved. Germline-derived CDR1 and CDR2 are MDHEN and SYDVKM. Between the trimmed V and J ends, which lost 3 bases and 4 bases, there was a span of 18 bases. This CDR3 has 16 residues. CDR3 amino acids: CASSLRAVVRIYGYTF. The CDR3 DNA reads as TGTGCCAGCAGTTTGAGGGCAGTTGTTAGGATCTATGGCTACACCTTC.

This clonotype was detected ten times or more. The chain links TRBV12-3 or TRBV12-4 to TRBJ2-3; no firm D call. The CDR3 spans 13 residues. Trimming removed 3 bases at V and 5 bases at J, with 9 bases between. The CDR3 reads CASSFSSVDTQYF. CDR3 nucleotides: TGTGCCAGCAGTTTTTCTTCGGTAGATACGCAGTATTTT.

This clonotype was detected many times. The DNA for the CDR3 is TGTGCCAGCACATACCAAACCGAGGGACCCACCTACGAGCAGTACTTC. Its protein is CASTYQTEGPTYEQYF. The V call is TRBV5-6, the J call TRBJ2-7; D possibly uses TRBD1 or TRBD2 (5 bases each). The germline V and J ends were trimmed by 6 bases and 2 bases, with 21 bases remaining between them. Germline assignment: CDR1 SGHDT and CDR2 YYEEEE. There are 16 residues in the CDR3.

The table lists this clonotype with many counts. The rearrangement joins TRBV12-3 or TRBV12-4 to TRBJ2-2; 8 bases are shared with TRBD1. This CDR3 has 16 residues. Unmatched junction bases numbered 8, after V lost 6 bases and J lost 2 bases. The CDR3 bases are TGTGCCAGCAGGCCGACAGGGGATAGAAACACCGGGGAGCTGTTTTTT. Its translation is CASRPTGDRNTGELFF.

V and J are TRBV29-1 and TRBJ1-2, with TRBD1 identical over 7 bases. This CDR3 contains 13 residues. Germline CDR1 SQVTM, CDR2 ANQGSEA. V lost 6 bases and J lost 4; bases outside the gene matches: 8. CDR3 sequence: CSVHRGVGYGYTF. In DNA, the CDR3 is TGCAGCGTGCACAGGGGTGTCGGCTATGGCTACACCTTC.

There are many counts of this clonotype. V and J are TRBV11-2 and TRBJ2-1, with 11 nucleotides matching TRBD2. The V and J ends lost 5 bases and 8 bases, in that order; junction bases with no gene match: 8. This CDR3 is built from 15 residues. Germline lookup yields CDR1 SGHAT and CDR2 FQNNGV. This CDR3 is CASSTTGTSGDEQFF. CDR3 nucleotide sequence: TGTGCCAGCAGCACGACCGGGACTAGCGGTGATGAGCAGTTCTTC.

This clonotype has just a few counts. Here the CDR3 reads CSVEGVSAATQETQYF. CDR3 nucleotide sequence: TGCAGCGTTGAAGGGGTGTCAGCGGCCACTCAAGAGACCCAGTACTTC. The chain recombines TRBV29-1 with TRBJ2-5; weak D call: TRBD2 (5 bases). Per germline, CDR1 SQVTM and CDR2 ANQGSEA. Trimming removed 1 base from V and 2 bases from J, with 17 bases in between. CDR3 length: 16 amino acids.

About this clonotype itself: The final CDR3 position lacks the conserved phenylalanine or tryptophan, pointing to a likely read error. V gene TRBV5-4 combines with J gene TRBJ1-1; D gene unclear. The CDR3 consists of 13 residues. Germline values: CDR1 SGHNT, CDR2 YYREEE (reference sequence). With 5 bases removed from V and 1 base from J, the gap between germline ends came to 9 bases. The CDR3 spells CASSLHPNTEAFI. The CDR3, as DNA: TGTGCCAGCAGTTTACACCCGAACACTGAAGCTTTCATT.

In this sample, this clonotype turned up many times. V usage is TRBV2 and J usage is TRBJ2-7, with 12 positions matching TRBD2. The CDR3 consists of 15 residues. Germline V gene sequence: CDR1 SNHLY, CDR2 FYNNEI. V shed 4 bases, J shed 9 bases, and the junction held 10 bases outside the gene matches. In nucleotides, the CDR3 is TGTGCCAGCAGTGTCGCCGGGGGACTAGCGGGCGGGCAGTACTTC. This translates into CASSVAGGLAGGQYF.

This clonotype was seen only a few times. The chain employs TRBV6-5 and TRBJ2-3; D call uncertain. The V gene lost 2 bases and the J gene lost 6 bases, with 9 bases spanning the gap. This CDR3 contains 13 residues. Per germline, CDR1 MNHEY and CDR2 SVGAGI. CDR3 region: CASSYQRLDTQYF. The CDR3 DNA is TGTGCCAGCAGTTACCAAAGGTTGGATACGCAGTATTTT.

This chain joins TRBV11-2 and TRBJ2-1, with TRBD2 matching over 9 bases. Germline CDR1 SGHAT, CDR2 FQNNGV. The CDR3 is 19 amino acids. Trimming took 0 bases from V and 9 from J; bases not matched to a gene: 18. The CDR3: CASSLDFSVGGRASVEQFF. The CDR3 DNA sequence: TGTGCCAGCAGCTTAGATTTTTCGGTCGGCGGGAGGGCCTCGGTTGAGCAGTTCTTC. The entire variable domain, with the rest obtained from reference TRBV11-2 and TRBJ2-1, is as follows: EAGVAQSPRYKIIEKRQSVAFWCNPISGHATLYWYQQILGQGPKLLIQFQNNGVVDDSQLPKDRFSAERLKGVDSTLKIQPAKLEDSAVYLCASSLDFSVGGRASVEQFFGPGTRLTVL.

The chain links TRBV11-2 to TRBJ2-4, with 9 nucleotides matching TRBD2. This CDR3 region has 21 residues. Unmatched junction bases numbered 20, after V lost 5 bases and J lost 0 bases. Germline V lookup: CDR1 SGHAT, CDR2 FQNNGV. CDR3 nucleotide sequence: TGTGCCAGCAGCCCCCCCCCAAGGCTAGCGGGGCCTCTATTAGCCAAAAACATTCAGTACTTC. Its translation is CASSPPPRLAGPLLAKNIQYF.

This clonotype was observed a few times. The chain carries TRBV20-1 and TRBJ2-1; 9 bases agree with TRBD2. CDR1 and CDR2 (germline): DFQATT, SNEGSKA (reference sequence). Trimming took 6 bases from V and 6 from J; bases not matched to a gene: 12. This CDR3 is 15 amino acids long. The CDR3 spells CSATSPRGRVNEQFF. CDR3 DNA: TGCAGTGCCACCTCGCCCCGCGGGAGGGTCAATGAGCAGTTCTTC.

The rearrangement uses TRBV12-3 or TRBV12-4 and TRBJ2-7; 10 bases agree with TRBD1. CDR3 length: 14 residues. The ends lost 5 bases at V and 7 bases at J; junction bases unmatched: 8. The CDR3 loop reads CASSPGQGIREQYF. As DNA, the CDR3 is TGTGCCAGCAGTCCGGGACAGGGGATTAGGGAGCAGTACTTC.

This clonotype was counted at least ten times. The chain carries TRBV14 and TRBJ2-3; no clear D gene. CDR1 SGHDN and CDR2 FVKESK come from the germline V gene. The CDR3 runs 15 residues. V lost 4 bases to trimming and J lost 1 base, with 12 bases between them. CDR3 in DNA: TGTGCCAGCAGCCGCGAAGTGGTCGGCACAGATACGCAGTATTTT. Its translation: CASSREVVGTDTQYF.

This clonotype has ten or more counts. The chain has TRBV5-1 and TRBJ1-4; 7 positions match TRBD1. Germline loops: CDR1 SGHRS, CDR2 YFSETQ. This CDR3 is built from 15 residues. Trimming took 2 bases from V and 4 from J; bases not matched to a gene: 5. The CDR3 loop is CASSLGTAVNEKLFF. CDR3 sequence (DNA): TGCGCCAGCAGCTTAGGGACAGCTGTTAATGAAAAACTGTTTTTT.

This clonotype was observed many times. This chain joins TRBV7-2 and TRBJ2-1, with D possibly matching TRBD2 (6 bases). Per the germline V gene, CDR1 is SGHTA and CDR2 is FQGNSA. V was cut by 4 bases and J by 10 bases, with 14 bases left in between. The CDR3 sequence is 13 residues long. The CDR3 DNA is TGTGCCAGCAGCTCGACTAGTAATTGGGAGCAGTTCTTC. It is translated as CASSSTSNWEQFF.

Many counts were recorded for this clonotype. The V call is TRBV9, the J call TRBJ2-3, with no clear D. Trimming stripped 2 bases from V and 0 bases from J, with 7 bases between. The CDR3 has 14 residues. Looked up from germline, CDR1 is SGDLS and CDR2 is YYNGEE. CDR3 region: CASSVAGSTDTQYF. Written as DNA, the CDR3 is TGTGCCAGCAGCGTTGCCGGAAGCACAGATACGCAGTATTTT. Complete variable domain (other parts from reference TRBV9 and TRBJ2-3): DSGVTQTPKHLITATGQRVTLRCSPRSGDLSVYWYQQSLDQGLQFLIQYYNGEERAKGNILERFSAQQFPDLHSELNLSSLELGDSALYFCASSVAGSTDTQYFGPGTRLTVL.

This clonotype was seen ten or more times. The chain links TRBV7-8 to TRBJ2-1; no clear D. Germline V CDR1 and CDR2: SGHVS, FQNEAQ. CDR3 length: 17 residues. The V end lost 0 bases, the J end lost 0 bases, and 12 bases lay between the germline ends. CDR3 DNA sequence: TGTGCCAGCAGCTTAGCGGTGCGGCCGAGCTCCTACAATGAGCAGTTCTTC. Residues: CASSLAVRPSSYNEQFF.

This clonotype occurred a few times. The chain joins TRBV6-1 to TRBJ2-6, with D unclear. CDR1 and CDR2 (germline): MNHNS, SASEGT. V shed 7 bases and J shed 0 bases, with 10 bases lying between them. The CDR3 totals 15 residues. The CDR3 spells CASKDPGSGANVLTF. CDR3 bases: TGTGCCAGCAAGGATCCAGGCTCTGGGGCCAACGTCCTGACTTTC.

In this sample, this clonotype turned up many times. J is TRBJ2-3 and V is TRBV6-1; the D is unclear. The V gene lost 5 bases and the J gene lost 4 bases, with 13 bases spanning the gap. The CDR3 loop spans 14 amino acids. Germline loops: CDR1 MNHNS, CDR2 SASEGT. The CDR3 region is CASSYSPGADTQYF. Here the CDR3 DNA reads TGTGCCAGCAGTTACTCTCCGGGCGCAGATACGCAGTATTTT.